This T cell receptor beta chain was identified during a study of blood T cell repertoires in COVID-19 (dated by TCRdb to 2020 to 2021). For context, the study as a whole: The collaborator samples originated in the United States, Italy and Spain and spanned the acute and convalescent phases of COVID-19. The dataset comprised deeply sampled blood TCRbeta repertoires from subjects exposed to, actively infected with, or recovered from COVID-19. The material from the prospective study consisted of cDNA or gDNA derived from T cells, B-cell-depleted T cells, or PBMCs. The repertoires were released in a freely available public database intended as a resource for research on the immune response to SARS-CoV-2. Where available, HLA class I and class II types were taken from metadata supplied by the sample provider and were not determined by assay-based typing. The sample metadata nearly always contained a de-identified subject ID, COVID-19 status, age in years and sex. Samples came from the ongoing ImmuneRACE study (first 160 participants) plus 1,254 subjects from 6 global collaborators. Overall study results and their limits: Clinical and demographic metadata were provided uncurated, with the amount varying by source and participant.

As concerns this clone: The antigen it binds to is not known. No base quality information exists; no much larger clone differs at one position.

The CDR3 goes from the cysteine to the phenylalanine over 14 residues. The kept DNA is CDR3 alone, 42 bases in frame from the first base. Sequences MNHEY (CDR1) and SVGAGI (CDR2) are obtained from the germline V gene. The germline V end is reduced by 7 bases and the J end by 2 bases; junction bases left unmatched: 6. In the prospective study, participants were 18 to 89 years old, resided in about two dozen geographic areas of the United States, and were enrolled through a virtual design. In the prospective study, participants were assigned to cohorts based on the clinical history participants reported in a screening survey and a study questionnaire. Recovered participants in ImmuneRACE Cohort 3 were defined by two consecutive negative NP/OP PCR tests, clearance by a healthcare professional, or resolution of symptoms. Each participant in the prospective study had whole blood, serum and a nasopharyngeal or oropharyngeal swab collected by mobile phlebotomists. Prospective study participants could optionally give additional blood draws and questionnaires over a roughly 2-month period. Before DNA extraction, blood samples from the prospective study were shipped at room temperature or frozen.

TCRbeta CDR3 regions were amplified from genomic DNA by means of the immunoSEQ Assay, a bias-controlled multiplex PCR. On the study's bioinformatics: The number of nucleated cells in each sample was estimated from the amplification of reference gene primers within the assay. To quantify the absolute abundance of each unique TCRbeta CDR3 rearrangement, sequence reads were collapsed and filtered. Productive Simpson clonality was computed per sample as the square root of Simpson's diversity index over productive rearrangements. TCRdb provides this immuneACCESS table in a form limited to in-frame rearrangements. Some clones are lacking; in checked studies, under half of them reflect an unresolved V gene, and why the rest are absent is not known. V and J calls and clone size follow that table, whereas D and trimming were derived from the DNA. This sample is represented by some 200,000 clones; about 87% of them were singletons. The ten largest clones take up just over 2.5% of the sample.

Source material: PBMCs or T cells enriched from blood (not recorded which). The TCR originated in a woman under 40 who had recovered from COVID-19. The V gene is TRBV6-5 and the J gene is TRBJ2-7, with 9 bases aligning to TRBD2. The CDR3 region: CASTSSGITYEQYF. The DNA sequence reads TGTGCCAGCACCTCTAGCGGGATAACCTACGAGCAGTACTTC.